This TCR beta chain was sequenced in a study of cytomegalovirus exposure and HLA in healthy donors. Notes on the study in general: In most subjects, TCR beta sequences reportedly gave accurate predictions of HLA-A and HLA-B alleles. Some V segments, TRBV6-2 and TRBV6-3 among them, were indistinguishable and were therefore excluded. Researchers had no immune exposure information except CMV serostatus available.

Unrecorded immune exposures were likely, despite nominal health at sampling. Primers included in the PCR were 60 Vbeta and 13 Jbeta primers. Sequencing was performed with immunoSEQ multiplex PCR; in TCRdb, only in-frame clones are kept and a portion is missing. The data hold 100,000 or so clones, with approximately 79% observed a single time. This CDR3 is built from 15 residues. Germline CDR1 reads MDHEN; CDR2 reads SYDVKM. The V gene lost 6 bases and the J gene lost 8 bases, with 19 bases spanning the gap. A word on this clone: Its matching antigen is unknown.

This TCR was recovered from a woman aged 40 to 50 in good health and CMV-seronegative. Sequenced sample: PBMCs. The chain joins TRBV28 to TRBJ1-4; D gene uncertain. CDR3 sequence (DNA): TGTGCCAGCAGCCCGCCGGGCCCGGGCGGGGAAAAACTGTTTTTT. It yields the protein CASSPPGPGGEKLFF.